This paragraph reports one T cell receptor beta chain. This clone was seen many times. Its antigen target is currently unknown. No per-base quality is available; no much larger clone lies one base away. Each collaborating institution followed its own protocols to collect whole blood in K2EDTA tubes. For TCRbeta analysis, collaborator samples were shipped as frozen whole blood, as isolated PBMCs, or as DNA extracted from either sample type. The data originate from a study of blood T cell repertoires in COVID-19 (dated by TCRdb to 2020 to 2021). About the investigation overall: Samples covering the acute and convalescent phases of COVID-19 were provided by collaborators in the United States, Italy and Spain. The material from the prospective study consisted of cDNA or gDNA derived from T cells, B-cell-depleted T cells, or PBMCs. Subjects who had been exposed to COVID-19, were actively infected with it, or had recovered from it provided the deeply sampled blood TCRbeta repertoires that made up the dataset. The repertoires were released in a freely available public database meant as a resource for research on the immune response to SARS-CoV-2. The samples were drawn from two sources: the first 160 participants of the ongoing ImmuneRACE study, and 1,254 subjects contributed by 6 global collaborators. The sample metadata nearly always contained a de-identified subject ID, COVID-19 status, age in years and sex. Where available, HLA class I and class II types were obtained from metadata supplied by the sample provider rather than from assay-based typing.

CDR1 is given as SGHDT and CDR2 as YYEEEE, both from the germline V gene. From the cysteine through the phenylalanine, the CDR3 covers 19 amino acids. CDR3 DNA is the only sequence kept; it has 57 bases, read in frame from the first base. V is trimmed back by 0 bases and J by 7 bases, and the junction contains 15 bases that no gene match accounts for. Broader findings and caveats from the paper: Clinical and demographic metadata were provided uncurated, with the amount varying by source and participant.

TCRbeta CDR3 regions were amplified from genomic DNA using the immunoSEQ Assay, a bias-controlled multiplex PCR. In the paper's pipeline: Nucleated cell counts per sample were estimated from amplification of reference gene primers within the assay. Sequence reads were collapsed and filtered to measure the absolute abundance of every unique TCRbeta CDR3 rearrangement. Productive Simpson clonality was computed per sample as the square root of Simpson's diversity index over productive rearrangements. This immuneACCESS table, as held by TCRdb, lists in-frame sequences with V and J called but not all clones. Of the missing ones, under half trace to an unresolved V gene in checked studies; the others have no known cause. The D gene and trimming were derived from the DNA, and the V and J assignments and clone size from that table. Present in this sample are tens of thousands of clones, 65% to 80% of which were seen just once. The top ten clonotypes cover roughly 45% of the sample.

The source of this sequence is a human donor in a cohort sampled during active COVID-19. Sequencing was carried out using peripheral blood. The receptor chain draws on TRBV5-6 and TRBJ2-1, and TRBD2 matches 11 of the central bases. The nucleotide sequence is TGTGCCAGCAGCTTGGAGATTAGCGGGAGGGCCGGTCGGTTAAATGAGCAGTTCTTC. This yields the protein CASSLEISGRAGRLNEQFF. The entire variable domain, with the stretches around the CDR3 drawn from the reference TRBV5-6 and TRBJ2-1 proteins, is DAGVTQSPTHLIKTRGQQVTLRCSPKSGHDTVSWYQQALGQGPQFIFQYYEEEERQRGNFPDRFSGHQFPNYSSELNVNALLLGDSALYLCASSLEISGRAGRLNEQFFGPGTRLTVL.